The next 15 T cell receptor beta chains were all read from a single sample in a study of T cell responses to AZD1222 COVID-19 vaccine. Repertoires were generated with immunoSEQ multiplex PCR, while TCRdb's copy carries only in-frame clones and drops some. The sample shows 90,000 to 130,000 clones, around 81% of them seen only once. The sequencing here drew on peripheral blood, taken on day 0 of AZD1222 vaccination. These receptors all stem from an adult in good health.

The J gene is TRBJ2-1, the V gene TRBV6-5, with unresolved D. The germline gives CDR1 MNHEY, CDR2 SVGAGI. Trimming removed 0 bases at V and 7 bases at J, with 13 bases between. The CDR3 spans 15 residues. Written as DNA, the CDR3 is TGTGCCAGCAGTTACTCGATGCCGTTGGGAAATGAGCAGTTCTTC. This codes for CASSYSMPLGNEQFF.

CDR3 protein: CASSLSSKTQYF. CDR3 nucleotide sequence: TGTGCCAGCAGTTTATCCTCTAAGACCCAGTACTTC. The chain uses TRBV28 and TRBJ2-5; no clear D. The V gene lost 1 base and the J gene lost 6 bases, with 6 bases spanning the gap. The length of the CDR3 is 12 residues. Germline V gene data show CDR1 as MDHEN and CDR2 as SYDVKM.

The chain combines TRBV24-1 with TRBJ1-4; D is unresolved. Trimming removed 0 bases from V and 7 bases from J, with 17 bases in between. Germline V CDR1 and CDR2: KGHDR, SFDVKD. The CDR3 consists of 17 residues. CDR3 residues: CATSDLHVSPLGEKLFF. The DNA of the CDR3 is TGTGCCACCAGTGATTTGCATGTATCCCCCCTGGGTGAAAAACTGTTTTTT.

The rearrangement joins TRBV6-5 to TRBJ2-2; TRBD2 aligns across 10 bases. Per the germline V gene, CDR1 is MNHEY and CDR2 is SVGAGI. The CDR3 loop spans 15 amino acids. The trim removed 2 bases at V and 6 bases at J, leaving 3 bases unmatched. CDR3 nucleotides: TGTGCCAGCAGTTACCCTAGCGGGAGTTCCGGGGAGCTGTTTTTT. This sequence encodes CASSYPSGSSGELFF.

This clone was observed a few times. The chain uses TRBV10-1 and TRBJ1-4, with 7 nucleotides matching TRBD1. Germline V CDR1 and CDR2: WNHNN, SYGVQD (reference sequence). J was trimmed by 8 bases and V by 4 bases; bases with no gene match: 10. This CDR3 is built from 15 residues. The CDR3 DNA sequence: TGCGCCAGCAGTGTAGGAGGGGGCGGATCGGAAAAACTGTTTTTT. Protein sequence: CASSVGGGGSEKLFF.

This chain uses TRBV29-1 with TRBJ1-2, with D tentatively TRBD1 (5 bases). Germline CDR1 SQVTM, CDR2 ANQGSEA. The V end was cut by 7 bases, the J end by 4 bases, with 25 bases between. The CDR3 is made up of 16 amino acids. CDR3 sequence (DNA): TGCAGCGGCCGAAGAGGACGGGGCCCGGCCTGCTATGGCTACACCTTC. Protein: CSGRRGRGPACYGYTF.

The chain carries TRBV15 and TRBJ1-4; D possibly corresponds to TRBD1 (6 bases). V lost 1 base to trimming and J lost 5 bases, with 11 bases between them. The CDR3 is 15 amino acids. The V gene's germline CDR1 is LNHNV and CDR2 YYDKDF (reference sequence). CDR3 in amino acids: CATSRGGQGNEKLFF. The CDR3 DNA sequence: TGTGCCACCAGCAGAGGCGGGCAGGGGAATGAAAAACTGTTTTTT.

In DNA form, the CDR3 reads TGTGCCAGCAGTGAGAGACAGGGGTGGTCAGAGACCCAGTACTTC. Its protein product is CASSERQGWSETQYF. The V and J genes are TRBV6-1 and TRBJ2-5, with 8 bases matching TRBD1. Per germline, CDR1 MNHNS and CDR2 SASEGT. The CDR3 consists of 15 residues. Unmatched junction bases numbered 7, after V lost 3 bases and J lost 4 bases.

V is TRBV4-3 and J is TRBJ1-6; 11 bases line up with TRBD1. The length of the CDR3 is 15 residues. Germline-derived CDR1 and CDR2 are LGHNA and YSLEER. The V gene end was trimmed by 0 bases and the J gene end by 10 bases; junction bases not matched to a gene: 2. DNA of the CDR3: TGCGCCAGCAGCCAAGACGGGACAGGGGGATCACCCCTCCACTTT. Protein sequence: CASSQDGTGGSPLHF.

This clone was detected a few times. This chain connects TRBV27 to TRBJ1-6; 7 nucleotides agree with TRBD1. Trimming took 10 bases from V and 14 from J; bases not matched to a gene: 23. Germline assignment: CDR1 MNHEY and CDR2 SMNVEV (reference sequence). CDR3 length: 16 residues. Written as DNA, the CDR3 is TGTGCCACCCGATCCCACGGTTCGGACAGGCGCGCATCCCTCCACTTT. It codes for CATRSHGSDRRASLHF.

This sequence joins TRBV15 and TRBJ2-7; D is unclear. With 5 bases removed from V and 5 bases from J, the gap between germline ends came to 13 bases. CDR1 and CDR2 from the germline V gene are LNHNV and YYDKDF (reference sequence). The length of the CDR3 is 13 residues. CDR3 sequence reads: CATSDGLLNEQYF. The CDR3 DNA is TGTGCCACCAGCGATGGGCTACTCAACGAGCAGTACTTC.

The chain combines TRBV9 with TRBJ1-3; D possibly corresponds to TRBD1 (5 bases). V lost 2 bases and J lost 2, with 14 bases in between. This CDR3 comprises 16 residues. Germline assignment: CDR1 SGDLS and CDR2 YYNGEE. CDR3 coding DNA: TGTGCCAGCAGCGTGGGACGTAGCGGTGCTGGAAACACCATATATTTT. As protein: CASSVGRSGAGNTIYF.

The rearrangement links TRBV19 to TRBJ2-7, with a weak D call TRBD1 (6 bases). The CDR3 spans 13 residues. In germline, CDR1 is LNHDA, CDR2 SQIVND (reference sequence). V lost 4 bases and J lost 3, with 10 bases in between. The CDR3 bases are TGTGCCAGTAGTAGGACAGAATACTACGAGCAGTACTTC. Its translation: CASSRTEYYEQYF.

To note about this clone: Relative to the germline gene, one junction end is altered; a read error may explain this. The gene calls are TRBV18 and TRBJ1-4; 7 nucleotides align to TRBD1. The CDR3 is 13 amino acids. In germline, CDR1 is KGHSH, CDR2 LQKENI. The CDR3 nucleotides are TGTGCCAGCTTGGACAGGTCTGCAGAAAGACTGTTTTTT. It translates to CASLDRSAERLFF.

The rearrangement uses TRBV10-1 and TRBJ2-3; D not resolved. Between the trimmed V and J ends, which lost 3 bases and 5 bases, there was a span of 6 bases. The CDR3 has 12 amino acids. CDR1 is WNHNN and CDR2 is SYGVQD in the germline V gene (reference sequence). DNA for the CDR3: TGCGCCAGCAGTGATGTCGGAGATACGCAGTATTTT. It translates to CASSDVGDTQYF.